The next 20 T cell receptor beta chains were all read from a single sample in a study of blood T cells in healthy people across ages. Next came a second PCR, run for about 6 to 12 cycles, which used a sample-barcoded 5' primer along with a J-beta primer mix. TCRdb used MiXCR to reprocess the 5' RACE reads, holding one entry per CDR3 protein. This sample has more than 900,000 distinct CDR3 sequences; 25% to 35% occur once, and the top ten carry around 9.6%. In addition, the sample was reused for a study of T cells of mothers and their children.

Sequencing input: blood. The receptors were sampled from a woman aged 40-49 years in good health.

This clonotype was counted at least ten times. J is TRBJ2-2 and V is TRBV5-6; TRBD2 might be the D (5 bases). V lost 0 bases to trimming and J lost 4 bases, with 7 bases between them. The CDR3 totals 14 residues. Germline CDR1 reads SGHDT; CDR2 reads YYEEEE. The CDR3 nucleotides read TGTGCCAGCAGCTTGGCGGGGAGCACCGGGGAGCTGTTTTTT. Amino acid sequence: CASSLAGSTGELFF. The full variable domain, in which reference TRBV5-6 and TRBJ2-2 provide the parts outside the CDR3, is DAGVTQSPTHLIKTRGQQVTLRCSPKSGHDTVSWYQQALGQGPQFIFQYYEEEERQRGNFPDRFSGHQFPNYSSELNVNALLLGDSALYLCASSLAGSTGELFFGEGSRLTVL.

This chain connects TRBV6-1 to TRBJ2-1, with D possibly being TRBD1 or TRBD2 (7 bases each). Germline loops: CDR1 MNHNS, CDR2 SASEGT. The length of the CDR3 is 17 residues. V lost 6 bases, J lost 0 bases, and 18 bases lay in between. CDR3 coding DNA: TGTGCCAGCAGGAAAGGGGGAGGGGACAGCTCCTACAATGAGCAGTTCTTC. It is translated as CASRKGGGDSSYNEQFF.

Notes on this clonotype: Possible read error: a much larger clone is one base away. CDR3 in amino acids: CASSLTPGNYNEQYF. CDR3 nucleotide sequence: TGTGCCAGCAGCTTGACCCCAGGGAACTACAATGAGCAGTACTTC. The chain carries TRBV7-2 and TRBJ2-5, with D perhaps TRBD1 (5 bases). The germline V gene encodes CDR1 SGHTA and CDR2 FQGNSA. CDR3 size: 15 residues. V lost 3 bases and J lost 11, with 22 bases in between.

A note on this clonotype: Being one base from a much bigger clone, this may be a read error. The chain has TRBV28 and TRBJ2-7, with D possibly being TRBD2 (6 bases). Germline CDR1 is MDHEN and CDR2 is SYDVKM. The CDR3 runs to 16 residues. CDR3 region: CAGSVPRRGTSYEQYF. The DNA for the CDR3 is TGTGCCGGCAGTGTCCCCCGACGGGGGACCTCCTACGAGCAGTACTTC.

The J gene is TRBJ1-2, the V gene TRBV19, with no clear D. Trimming took off 6 bases at V and 2 bases at J, with 10 bases between the two ends. The CDR3 runs 13 residues. Germline values: CDR1 LNHDA, CDR2 SQIVND (reference sequence). The CDR3 bases are TGTGCCAGTAGGCCCAGGAGAAACTATGGCTACACCTTC. As protein: CASRPRRNYGYTF.

V and J are TRBV28 and TRBJ1-4; 7 nucleotides align to TRBD1. From germline, CDR1 is MDHEN and CDR2 SYDVKM. V shed 2 bases and J 6 bases; nucleotides not matched to a gene: 9. This CDR3 is 16 amino acids long. The CDR3 protein is CASSLGGAGTDEKLFF. The DNA of the CDR3 is TGTGCCAGCAGTTTAGGGGGGGCCGGGACAGATGAAAAACTGTTTTTT.

About this clonotype itself: The junction differs from germline at one of its ends, possibly a read error. V usage is TRBV25-1 and J usage is TRBJ1-6; D gene ambiguous. This CDR3 has 13 amino acids. Germline CDR1 MGHDK, CDR2 SYGVNS. CDR3 amino acids: CASSGNPGSPPHF. The CDR3 coding sequence is TGTGCCAGCAGTGGAAACCCGGGCTCACCCCCCCACTTT.

This rearrangement joins TRBV7-8 to TRBJ2-3, with D possibly TRBD2 on 7 matching bases. Deletions cut 3 bases from V and 2 bases from J, with 15 bases between. Per germline, CDR1 SGHVS and CDR2 FQNEAQ. The CDR3 loop spans 16 amino acids. This CDR3 is CASSFTGGRLTDTQYF. CDR3 DNA: TGTGCCAGCAGCTTCACGGGGGGCCGACTCACAGATACGCAGTATTTT. The full variable domain, in which reference TRBV7-8 and TRBJ2-3 provide the parts outside the CDR3, is GAGVSQSPRYKVAKRGQDVALRCDPISGHVSLFWYQQALGQGPEFLTYFQNEAQLDKSGLPSDRFFAERPEGSVSTLKIQRTQQEDSAVYLCASSFTGGRLTDTQYFGPGTRLTVL.

This clonotype was detected only a few times. V gene TRBV10-3 combines with J gene TRBJ2-5, with TRBD2 identical over 7 bases. The V and J ends lost 4 bases and 4 bases, in that order; junction bases with no gene match: 9. Germline loops: CDR1 ENHRY, CDR2 SYGVKD. The CDR3 has 15 amino acids. The CDR3 spells CAISGPRGGGETQYF. CDR3 coding DNA: TGTGCCATCAGTGGGCCGCGGGGCGGGGGAGAGACCCAGTACTTC.

Comments on this clonotype: Since a much larger clone is just one base distant, this may be a read error. This chain joins TRBV25-1 and TRBJ1-2; D might be TRBD1 (6 bases). The CDR3 is 14 residues long. The germline V gene encodes CDR1 MGHDK and CDR2 SYGVNS. CDR3 coding DNA: TGTGTCAGCAGTCAGACAGGTTTTAACTATGGCTACACCTTC. This translates into CVSSQTGFNYGYTF.

In this sample, this clonotype turned up once. CDR3 in amino acids: CASERGQGGETQYF. In nucleotides, the CDR3 is TGCGCCAGCGAAAGGGGGCAGGGTGGAGAGACCCAGTACTTC. This sequence joins TRBV5-1 and TRBJ2-5, with 7 bases that match TRBD1. Per germline, CDR1 SGHRS and CDR2 YFSETQ. The CDR3 is 14 residues long. Trimming took 7 bases from V and 4 from J; bases not matched to a gene: 10.

The chain has TRBV9 and TRBJ1-1, with a possible D match to TRBD1 (5 bases). CDR3 length: 14 amino acids. V lost 0 bases and J 3 bases, leaving 9 bases between the germline ends. Germline-derived CDR1 and CDR2 are SGDLS and YYNGEE. CDR3 amino acids: CASSVGRTHTEAFF. The CDR3 bases are TGTGCCAGCAGCGTAGGACGGACACACACTGAAGCTTTCTTT.

The chain couples TRBV20-1 to TRBJ2-5; D perhaps matches TRBD1 (6 bases). The length of the CDR3 is 15 residues. Trimming shortened V by 5 bases and J by 3 bases, and 19 bases separated the two germline ends. Germline-derived CDR1 and CDR2 are DFQATT and SNEGSKA (reference sequence). The CDR3 spells CSAPETGGVKETQYF. The CDR3 nucleotides read TGCAGTGCTCCCGAGACAGGTGGGGTGAAAGAGACCCAGTACTTC.

The chain links TRBV4-1 to TRBJ1-2, with D unclear. CDR3 length equals 14 residues. V lost 0 bases, J lost 2 bases, and 7 bases lay in between. CDR1 MGHRA and CDR2 YSYEKL come from the germline V gene. The CDR3 DNA is TGCGCCAGCAGCCAAGATCCAGGCAACTATGGCTACACCTTC. Amino acids: CASSQDPGNYGYTF.

This clonotype was recorded many times. This rearrangement joins TRBV5-1 to TRBJ2-7; 7 bases fit TRBD1. The germline gives CDR1 SGHRS, CDR2 YFSETQ. Trimming cost V 4 bases and J 6 bases; bases outside gene matches: 13. This CDR3 has 15 amino acids. CDR3 protein: CASSRGSGGFSEQYF. The CDR3, as DNA: TGCGCCAGCAGCCGAGGTTCAGGGGGATTTAGCGAGCAGTACTTC.

This rearrangement joins TRBV5-1 to TRBJ2-3, with D unresolved. The CDR3 is 13 amino acids. V shed 5 bases and J shed 1 base, with 8 bases lying between them. Looked up from germline, CDR1 is SGHRS and CDR2 is YFSETQ. Here the CDR3 DNA reads TGCGCCAGCAGACCGGAAGGCACAGATACGCAGTATTTT. This sequence encodes CASRPEGTDTQYF.

This clonotype was detected only a few times. The chain carries TRBV12-3 or TRBV12-4 and TRBJ1-2, with D hard to call. The CDR3 extends over 15 amino acids. Trimming removed 2 bases from V and 4 bases from J, with 14 bases in between. The CDR3 here is CASSLMEGYTYGYTF. CDR3 in DNA: TGTGCCAGCAGTTTAATGGAAGGGTATACCTATGGCTACACCTTC.

The chain joins TRBV20-1 to TRBJ2-7; D unclear. V lost 2 bases, J lost 7 bases, and 18 bases lay in between. Germline V gene data show CDR1 as DFQATT and CDR2 as SNEGSKA (reference sequence). The CDR3 length is 14 residues. The CDR3 here is CSARYTFNNNEQYF. The CDR3 DNA follows: TGCAGTGCTAGATATACCTTCAATAACAATGAGCAGTACTTC.

This chain joins TRBV11-2 and TRBJ1-6; D unclear. Germline V gene data show CDR1 as SGHAT and CDR2 as FQNNGV. The CDR3 is 15 residues long. V was cut by 6 bases and J by 0 bases, with 9 bases left in between. The chain's CDR3 is CASRTGTSYNSPLHF. The CDR3 DNA sequence: TGTGCCAGCAGAACGGGCACCTCCTATAATTCACCCCTCCACTTT. Full variable domain (rest looked up from reference TRBV11-2 and TRBJ1-6): EAGVAQSPRYKIIEKRQSVAFWCNPISGHATLYWYQQILGQGPKLLIQFQNNGVVDDSQLPKDRFSAERLKGVDSTLKIQPAKLEDSAVYLCASRTGTSYNSPLHFGNGTRLTVT.

Ten or more counts support this clonotype. The chain combines TRBV4-3 with TRBJ2-1, with 10 positions matching TRBD2. This CDR3 region has 15 residues. CDR1 is LGHNA, CDR2 YSLEER, per germline. Germline trimming cut 6 bases from V and 8 bases from J; bases unmatched to any gene: 10. CDR3 residues: CASRPWTSGGDEQFF. The CDR3 coding sequence is TGCGCCAGCAGACCTTGGACTAGCGGCGGGGATGAGCAGTTCTTC.